The clone carrying this TCR beta chain was seen ten or more times. Its antigen is unidentified. The sample belongs to a study of early T cells in non-severe SARS-CoV-2 infection. About the research overall: Sequenced material consisted of bulk RNA (from unsorted whole blood), and chains were unpaired.

Individual cDNA molecules were tagged with unique molecular identifiers, the study reported. MiXCR was run by TCRdb on the 5' RACE reads, yielding one entry per CDR3 protein. Altogether 48,000 or so distinct CDR3 sequences are present, over 5% being singletons, with the ten largest covering around 6.9%. V was shortened by 2 bases and J by 6 bases, with 8 bases between the two germline ends. Germline assignment: CDR1 MNHEY and CDR2 SVGEGT. The length of the CDR3 is 13 residues. Notes on the study in general: CD4 and private specificities were missed by VDJdb matching, which favored anti-spike CD8 responses.

The clonotype comes from an adult who was a healthcare worker with PCR-confirmed SARS-CoV-2 infection or an uninfected control (not recorded which). Sequenced material: whole blood, taken at baseline. V usage is TRBV6-2 or TRBV6-3 and J usage is TRBJ2-1; D is undetermined. CDR3 residues: CASSYMKFNEQFF. As DNA, the CDR3 is TGTGCCAGCAGTTACATGAAGTTCAATGAGCAGTTCTTC.